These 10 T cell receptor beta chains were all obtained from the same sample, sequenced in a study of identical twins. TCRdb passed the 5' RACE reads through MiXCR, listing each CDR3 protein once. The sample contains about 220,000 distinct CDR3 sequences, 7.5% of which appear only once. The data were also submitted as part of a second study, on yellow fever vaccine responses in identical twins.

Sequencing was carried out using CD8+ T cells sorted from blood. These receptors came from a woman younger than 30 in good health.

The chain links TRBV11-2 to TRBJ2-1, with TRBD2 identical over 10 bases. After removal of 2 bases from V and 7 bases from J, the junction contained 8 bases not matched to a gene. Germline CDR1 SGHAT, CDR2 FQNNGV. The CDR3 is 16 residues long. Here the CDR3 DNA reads TGTGCCAGCAGCTTATATCTAGCGGGAGAGCGGAATGAGCAGTTCTTC. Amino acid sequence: CASSLYLAGERNEQFF.

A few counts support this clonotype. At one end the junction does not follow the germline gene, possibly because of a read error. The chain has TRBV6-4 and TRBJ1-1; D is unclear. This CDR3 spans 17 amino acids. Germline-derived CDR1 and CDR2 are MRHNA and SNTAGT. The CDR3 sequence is CASRDSPYFHMNTEAFF. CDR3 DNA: TGTGCCAGCAGAGACTCCCCATATTTTCACATGAACACTGAAGCTTTCTTT.

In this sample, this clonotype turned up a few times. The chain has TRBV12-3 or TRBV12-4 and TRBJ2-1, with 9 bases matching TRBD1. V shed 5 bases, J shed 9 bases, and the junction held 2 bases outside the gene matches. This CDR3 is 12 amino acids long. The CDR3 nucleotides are TGTGCCAGCAGTACAGGGGGCACTGAGCAGTTCTTC. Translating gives CASSTGGTEQFF.

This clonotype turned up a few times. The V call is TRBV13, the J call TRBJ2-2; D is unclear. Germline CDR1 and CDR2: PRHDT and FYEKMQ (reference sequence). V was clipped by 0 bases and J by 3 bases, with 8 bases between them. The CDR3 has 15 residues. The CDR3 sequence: CASSLGRGYTGELFF. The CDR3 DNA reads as TGTGCCAGCAGCTTAGGGAGAGGATACACCGGGGAGCTGTTTTTT. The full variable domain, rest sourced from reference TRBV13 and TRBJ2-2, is AAGVIQSPRHLIKEKRETATLKCYPIPRHDTVYWYQQGPGQDPQFLISFYEKMQSDKGSIPDRFSAQQFSDYHSELNMSSLELGDSALYFCASSLGRGYTGELFFGEGSRLTVL.

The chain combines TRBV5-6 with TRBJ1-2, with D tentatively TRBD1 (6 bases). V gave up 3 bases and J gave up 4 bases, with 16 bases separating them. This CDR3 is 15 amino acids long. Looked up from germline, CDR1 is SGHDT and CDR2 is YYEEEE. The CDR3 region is CASSSTGSPGYGYTF. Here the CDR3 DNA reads TGTGCCAGCAGCTCCACAGGGAGTCCGGGCTATGGCTACACCTTC.

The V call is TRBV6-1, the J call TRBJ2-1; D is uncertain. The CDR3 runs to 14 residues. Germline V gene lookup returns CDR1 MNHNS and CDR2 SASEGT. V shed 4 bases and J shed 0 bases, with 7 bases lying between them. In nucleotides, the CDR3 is TGTGCCAGCAGTGGCGTTAGCTCCTACAATGAGCAGTTCTTC. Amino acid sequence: CASSGVSSYNEQFF.

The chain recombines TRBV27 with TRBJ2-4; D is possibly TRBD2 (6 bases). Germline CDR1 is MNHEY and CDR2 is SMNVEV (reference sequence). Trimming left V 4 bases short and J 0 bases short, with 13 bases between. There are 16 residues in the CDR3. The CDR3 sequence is CASSSVREIAKNIQYF. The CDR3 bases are TGTGCCAGCAGTTCCGTTCGGGAGATAGCCAAAAACATTCAGTACTTC.

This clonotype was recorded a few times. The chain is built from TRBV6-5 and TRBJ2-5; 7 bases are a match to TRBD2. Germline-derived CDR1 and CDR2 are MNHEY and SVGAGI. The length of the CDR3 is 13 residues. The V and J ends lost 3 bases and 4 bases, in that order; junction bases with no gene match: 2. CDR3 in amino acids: CASSYGGVETQYF. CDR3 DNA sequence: TGTGCCAGCAGTTATGGGGGGGTAGAGACCCAGTACTTC.

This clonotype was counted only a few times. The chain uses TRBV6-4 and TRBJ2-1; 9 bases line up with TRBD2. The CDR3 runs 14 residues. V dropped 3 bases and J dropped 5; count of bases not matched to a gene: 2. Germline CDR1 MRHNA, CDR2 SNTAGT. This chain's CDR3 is CASSERGGHNEQFF. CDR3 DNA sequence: TGTGCCAGCAGTGAGCGGGGGGGCCACAATGAGCAGTTCTTC.

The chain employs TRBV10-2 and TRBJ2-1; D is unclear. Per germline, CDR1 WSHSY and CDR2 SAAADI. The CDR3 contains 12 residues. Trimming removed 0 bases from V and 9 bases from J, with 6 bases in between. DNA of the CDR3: TGCGCCAGCAGTGAGTCTCGCGTTGAGCAGTTCTTC. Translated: CASSESRVEQFF.